A selection of T cell receptor beta chains follows, all from one sample in a study of blood T cells in healthy people across ages. TCRdb redid the calling of the 5' RACE reads with MiXCR, one entry per CDR3 protein. The table includes over 1,500,000 distinct CDR3 sequences, 49% detected once. The sample comprised blood. These receptors all come from a woman aged 40 to 49 in good health. The CDR3 runs from the conserved cysteine through the conserved F or W. A D gene is named only where the DNA matches it firmly. The size of a clone is reported for some rows only, either as once, few or many, or as a class for expanded clones.

J,D,size,V,DNA,CDR3
TRBJ1-2,-,-,TRBV4-2,TGTGCCAGCAGCCCGGGTTGGACAGCTAACTATGGCTACACCTTC,CASSPGWTANYGYTF
TRBJ2-1,TRBD2,few,TRBV6-5,TGTGCCAGCAGTTATGGGCTAGCGGGGGGCGATGAGCAGTTCTTC,CASSYGLAGGDEQFF
TRBJ1-2,-,few,TRBV13,TGTGCCAGCAGCACCGGGACAAGTTACGGCTACACCTTC,CASSTGTSYGYTF
TRBJ2-7,-,-,TRBV29-1,TGCAGCGTTGATATGGCTGACGGAACCTACGAGCAGTACTTC,CSVDMADGTYEQYF
TRBJ2-1,TRBD1,-,TRBV12-3/TRBV12-4,TGTGCCAGCAGTTCTGGGTGGACAGGGAACGGGGTCTCCTACAATGAGCAGTTCTTC,CASSSGWTGNGVSYNEQFF
TRBJ2-1,TRBD1,-,TRBV24-1,TGTGCCACCAGTGATACCGGGACAGGGACATACGAGCAGTTCTTC,CATSDTGTGTYEQFF
TRBJ1-2,TRBD1,few,TRBV12-3/TRBV12-4,TGTGCCAGTACACCAACGACAGGGGTGTCGTTTGGCTACACCTTC,CASTPTTGVSFGYTF
TRBJ1-2,-,-,TRBV2,TGTGCCAGGAGAGACGGGGACTATGGCTACACCTTC,CARRDGDYGYTF
TRBJ2-3,TRBD2,-,TRBV6-1,TGTGCCAGCAGAGGGACTAGCGGGGGGGCGGAGCTTAGCGATACGCAGTATTTT,CASRGTSGGAELSDTQYF
TRBJ1-1,-,-,TRBV12-3/TRBV12-4,TGTGCCAGCCTCGAGCCGGGGACCGATGAAGCTTTCTTT,CASLEPGTDEAFF
TRBJ2-7,TRBD2,-,TRBV4-2,TGTGCCAGCAGCGAAGAGGTAGCGGGGGAGGCGTCCTACGAGCAGTACTTC,CASSEEVAGEASYEQYF
TRBJ1-4,-,-,TRBV3-1,TGTGCCAGCAGCCAACCCGTGACGGGCTCCAGGGACGGGAAACTGTTTTTT,CASSQPVTGSRDGKLFF
TRBJ1-5,TRBD1,-,TRBV27,TGTGCCAGCAGCTTAATCGGGTGGACAGGGAACGAGAGAAGTCAGCCCCAGCATTTT,CASSLIGWTGNERSQPQHF
TRBJ2-5,-,few,TRBV7-2,TGTGCCAGCAGCTTAGGTTCCGGACTTGGCCAAGAGACCCAGTACTTC,CASSLGSGLGQETQYF
TRBJ1-4,-,once,TRBV15,TGTGCCACCAGCAGAGTTTTAGGCAGACAGAATGAAAAACTGTTTTTT,CATSRVLGRQNEKLFF
TRBJ1-2,TRBD1,-,TRBV5-1,TGCGCCAGCAGCTTGGATGGCAGGGGGGTCTATGGCTACACCTTC,CASSLDGRGVYGYTF
TRBJ2-5,-,-,TRBV7-9,TGTGCCAGCAGCTTAGGCCCCCAGGTCCAAGAGACCCAGTACTTC,CASSLGPQVQETQYF
TRBJ1-1,TRBD1,-,TRBV18,TGTGCCAGCTCAACCACAGGGGACACTGAAGCTTTCTTT,CASSTTGDTEAFF
TRBJ1-2,-,-,TRBV9,TGTGCCAGCAGCTCTTTTGCGGGAGGCCCTGGCTACACCTTC,CASSSFAGGPGYTF
TRBJ1-2,TRBD1,few,TRBV9,TGTGCCAGCAGCGTAGAGGTAGTCTTGACAGGGCACGGCTACACCTTC,CASSVEVVLTGHGYTF
TRBJ2-1,-,-,TRBV10-3,TGTGCCATCAGTGTTCTTCGCCAGAGCTCCTACAATGAGCAGTTCTTC,CAISVLRQSSYNEQFF
TRBJ1-1,-,-,TRBV12-3/TRBV12-4,TGTGCCAGCAGCGTCACAAGGGACACTGAAGCTTTCTTT,CASSVTRDTEAFF
TRBJ2-1,-,few,TRBV6-6,TGTGCCAGCAGTGCGGACCCGAACAATGAGCAGTTCTTC,CASSADPNNEQFF
TRBJ2-2,-,-,TRBV4-3,TGCGCCAGCAGCCAAGGAGGGCAGGGTTGGGAGCTGTTTTTT,CASSQGGQGWELFF
TRBJ1-2,-,once,TRBV6-4,TGTGCCAGCAGTGACTCAGGCAGGACGTATGGCTACACCTTC,CASSDSGRTYGYTF